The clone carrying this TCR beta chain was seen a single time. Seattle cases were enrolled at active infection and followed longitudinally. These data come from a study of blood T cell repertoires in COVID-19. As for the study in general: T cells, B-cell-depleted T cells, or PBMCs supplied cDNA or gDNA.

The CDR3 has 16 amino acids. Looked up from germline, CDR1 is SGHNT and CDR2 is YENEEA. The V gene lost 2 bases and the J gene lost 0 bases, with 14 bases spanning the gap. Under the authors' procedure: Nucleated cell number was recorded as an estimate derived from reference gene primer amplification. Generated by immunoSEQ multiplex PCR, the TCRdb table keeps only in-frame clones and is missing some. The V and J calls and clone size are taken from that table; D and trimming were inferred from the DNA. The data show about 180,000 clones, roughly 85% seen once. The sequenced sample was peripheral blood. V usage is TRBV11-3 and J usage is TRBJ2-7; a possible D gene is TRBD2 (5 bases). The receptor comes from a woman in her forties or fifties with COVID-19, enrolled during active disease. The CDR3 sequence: CASSLQTDTSSYEQYF. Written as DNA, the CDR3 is TGTGCCAGCAGCTTACAGACCGATACTAGCTCCTACGAGCAGTACTTC.